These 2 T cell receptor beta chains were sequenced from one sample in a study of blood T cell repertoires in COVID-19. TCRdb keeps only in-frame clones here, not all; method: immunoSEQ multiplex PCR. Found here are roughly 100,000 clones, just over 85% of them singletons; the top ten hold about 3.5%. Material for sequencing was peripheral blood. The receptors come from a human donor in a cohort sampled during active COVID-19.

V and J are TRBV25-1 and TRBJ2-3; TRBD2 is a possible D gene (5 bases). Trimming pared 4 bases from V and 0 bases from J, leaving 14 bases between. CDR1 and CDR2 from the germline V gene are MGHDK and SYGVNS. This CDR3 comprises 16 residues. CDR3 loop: CASSGGVNPSTDTQYF. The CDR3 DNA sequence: TGTGCCAGCAGTGGGGGAGTAAACCCTAGCACAGATACGCAGTATTTT.

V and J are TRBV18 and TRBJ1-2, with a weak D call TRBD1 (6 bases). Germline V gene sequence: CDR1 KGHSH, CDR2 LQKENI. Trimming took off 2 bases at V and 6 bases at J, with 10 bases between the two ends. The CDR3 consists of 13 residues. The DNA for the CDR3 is TGTGCCAGCTCACCAAACAGGGACAATGGCTACACCTTC. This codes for CASSPNRDNGYTF.